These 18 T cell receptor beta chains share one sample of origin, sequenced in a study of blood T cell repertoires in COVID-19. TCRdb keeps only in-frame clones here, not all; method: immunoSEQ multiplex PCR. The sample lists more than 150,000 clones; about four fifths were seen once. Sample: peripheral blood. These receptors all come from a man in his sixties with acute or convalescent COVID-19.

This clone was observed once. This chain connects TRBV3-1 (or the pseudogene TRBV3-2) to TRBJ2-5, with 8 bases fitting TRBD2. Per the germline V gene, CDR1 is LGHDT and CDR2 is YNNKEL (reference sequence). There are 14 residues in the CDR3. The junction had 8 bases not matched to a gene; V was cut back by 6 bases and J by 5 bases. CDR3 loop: CASSLGGGKETQYF. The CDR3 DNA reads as TGTGCCAGCAGTCTCGGGGGGGGTAAGGAGACCCAGTACTTC.

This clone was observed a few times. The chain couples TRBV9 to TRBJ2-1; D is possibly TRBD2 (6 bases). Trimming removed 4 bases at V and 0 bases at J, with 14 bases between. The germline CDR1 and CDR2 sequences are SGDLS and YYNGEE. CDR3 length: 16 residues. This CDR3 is CASSLTGTYSYNEQFF. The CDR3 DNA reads TGTGCCAGCAGCCTTACCGGGACTTACTCCTACAATGAGCAGTTCTTC.

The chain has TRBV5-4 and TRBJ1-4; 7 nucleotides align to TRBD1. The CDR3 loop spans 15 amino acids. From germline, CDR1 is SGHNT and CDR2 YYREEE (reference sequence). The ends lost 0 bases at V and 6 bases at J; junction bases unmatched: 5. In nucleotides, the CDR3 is TGTGCCAGCAGCTTGGGGGGCGGGACAGATGAAAAACTGTTTTTT. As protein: CASSLGGGTDEKLFF.

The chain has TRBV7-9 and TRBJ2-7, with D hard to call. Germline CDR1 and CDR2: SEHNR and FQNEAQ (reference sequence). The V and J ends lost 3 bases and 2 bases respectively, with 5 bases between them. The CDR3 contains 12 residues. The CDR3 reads CASSLGTYEQYF. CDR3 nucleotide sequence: TGTGCCAGCAGCTTGGGCACCTACGAGCAGTACTTC.

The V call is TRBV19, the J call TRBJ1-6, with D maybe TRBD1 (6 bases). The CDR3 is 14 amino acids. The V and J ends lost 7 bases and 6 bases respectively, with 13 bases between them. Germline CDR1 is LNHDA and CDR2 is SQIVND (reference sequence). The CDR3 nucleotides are TGTGCCAGTACCAGACAGGAGATTAATTCACCCCTCCACTTT. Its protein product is CASTRQEINSPLHF.

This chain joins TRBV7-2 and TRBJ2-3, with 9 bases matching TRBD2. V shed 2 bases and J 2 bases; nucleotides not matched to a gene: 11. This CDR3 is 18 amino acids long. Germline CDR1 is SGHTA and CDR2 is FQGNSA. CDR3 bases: TGTGCCAGCAGCTTATTGGCTAGCGGGGTAGTAACCACAGATACGCAGTATTTT. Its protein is CASSLLASGVVTTDTQYF. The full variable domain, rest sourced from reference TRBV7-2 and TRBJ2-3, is GAGVSQSPSNKVTEKGKDVELRCDPISGHTALYWYRQSLGQGLEFLIYFQGNSAPDKSGLPSDRFSAERTGGSVSTLTIQRTQQEDSAVYLCASSLLASGVVTTDTQYFGPGTRLTVL.

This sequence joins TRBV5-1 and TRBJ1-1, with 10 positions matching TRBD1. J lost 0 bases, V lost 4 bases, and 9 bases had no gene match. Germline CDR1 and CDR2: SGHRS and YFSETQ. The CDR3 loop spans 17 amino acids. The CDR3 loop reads CASSLGQGVSMNTEAFF. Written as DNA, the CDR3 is TGCGCCAGCAGCCTAGGACAGGGGGTATCAATGAACACTGAAGCTTTCTTT. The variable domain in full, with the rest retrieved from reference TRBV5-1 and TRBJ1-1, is KAGVTQTPRYLIKTRGQQVTLSCSPISGHRSVSWYQQTPGQGLQFLFEYFSETQRNKGNFPGRFSGRQFSNSRSEMNVSTLELGDSALYLCASSLGQGVSMNTEAFFGQGTRLTVV.

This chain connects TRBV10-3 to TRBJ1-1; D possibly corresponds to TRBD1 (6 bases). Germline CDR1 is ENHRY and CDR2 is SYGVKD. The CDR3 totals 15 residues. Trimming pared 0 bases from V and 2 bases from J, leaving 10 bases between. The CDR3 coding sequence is TGTGCCATCAGTGAGTCGGCAGGGGATAACACTGAAGCTTTCTTT. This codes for CAISESAGDNTEAFF.

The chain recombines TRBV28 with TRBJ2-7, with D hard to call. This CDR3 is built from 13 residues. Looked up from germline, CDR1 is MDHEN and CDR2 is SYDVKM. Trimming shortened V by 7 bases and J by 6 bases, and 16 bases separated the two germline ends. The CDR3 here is CASNGQVIREQYF. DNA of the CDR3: TGTGCCAGCAACGGCCAGGTTATCCGCGAGCAGTACTTC.

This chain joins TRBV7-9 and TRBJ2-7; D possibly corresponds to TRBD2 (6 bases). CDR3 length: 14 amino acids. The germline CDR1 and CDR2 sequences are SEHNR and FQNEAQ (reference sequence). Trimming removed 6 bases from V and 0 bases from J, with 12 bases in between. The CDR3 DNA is TGTGCCAGCAGGCCTTGGAGGGACTCCTACGAGCAGTACTTC. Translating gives CASRPWRDSYEQYF.

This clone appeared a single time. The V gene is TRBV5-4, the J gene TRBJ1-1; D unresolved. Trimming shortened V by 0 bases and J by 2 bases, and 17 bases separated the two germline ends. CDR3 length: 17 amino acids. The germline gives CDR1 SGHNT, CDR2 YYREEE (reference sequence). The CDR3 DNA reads TGTGCCAGCAGCTTGGGCGGGCGCGGGAATCGAAACACTGAAGCTTTCTTT. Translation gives CASSLGGRGNRNTEAFF.

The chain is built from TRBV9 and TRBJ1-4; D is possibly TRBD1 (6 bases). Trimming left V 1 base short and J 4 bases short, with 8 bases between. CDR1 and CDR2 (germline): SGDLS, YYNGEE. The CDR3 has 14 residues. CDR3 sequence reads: CASSVKGGNEKLFF. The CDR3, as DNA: TGTGCCAGCAGCGTAAAAGGGGGTAATGAAAAACTGTTTTTT.

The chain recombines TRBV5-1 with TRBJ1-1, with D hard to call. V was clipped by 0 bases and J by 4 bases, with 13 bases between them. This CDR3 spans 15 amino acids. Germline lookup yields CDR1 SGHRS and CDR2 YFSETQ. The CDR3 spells CASSLDPGSPTEAFF. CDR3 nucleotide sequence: TGCGCCAGCAGCTTGGATCCAGGATCACCCACTGAAGCTTTCTTT.

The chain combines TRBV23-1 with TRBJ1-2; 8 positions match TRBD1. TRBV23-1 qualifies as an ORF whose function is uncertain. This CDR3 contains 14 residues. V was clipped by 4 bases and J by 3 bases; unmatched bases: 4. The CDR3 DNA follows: TGCGCCAGCAGTCCGAGGACAGGGTACTATGGCTACACCTTC. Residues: CASSPRTGYYGYTF.

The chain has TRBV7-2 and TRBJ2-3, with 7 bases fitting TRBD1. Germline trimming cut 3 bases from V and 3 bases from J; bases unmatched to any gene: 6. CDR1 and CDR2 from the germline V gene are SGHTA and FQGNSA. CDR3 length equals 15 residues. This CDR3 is CASSLARDRTDTQYF. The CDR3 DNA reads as TGTGCCAGCAGCTTGGCCCGGGACAGAACAGATACGCAGTATTTT.

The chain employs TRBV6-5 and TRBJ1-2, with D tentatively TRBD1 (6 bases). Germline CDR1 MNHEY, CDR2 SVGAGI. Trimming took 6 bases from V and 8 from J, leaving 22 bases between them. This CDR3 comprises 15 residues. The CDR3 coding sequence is TGTGCCAGCAGCCGCGAATCCACAGGGCTTGAAGGCTACACCTTC. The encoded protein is CASSRESTGLEGYTF.

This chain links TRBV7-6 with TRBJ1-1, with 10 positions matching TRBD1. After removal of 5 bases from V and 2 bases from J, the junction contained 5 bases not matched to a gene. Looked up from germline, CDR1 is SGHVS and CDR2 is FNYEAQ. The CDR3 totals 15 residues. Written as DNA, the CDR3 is TGTGCCAGCAGCCGGGACAGGGGTTTCAACACTGAAGCTTTCTTT. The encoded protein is CASSRDRGFNTEAFF.

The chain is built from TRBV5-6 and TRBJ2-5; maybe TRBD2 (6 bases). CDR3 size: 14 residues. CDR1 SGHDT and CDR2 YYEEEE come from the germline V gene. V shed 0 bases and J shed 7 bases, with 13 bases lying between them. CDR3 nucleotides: TGTGCCAGCAGCTTGGCCGGGACTCCCAGGACCCAGTACTTC. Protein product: CASSLAGTPRTQYF.